The clone carrying this TCR beta chain was observed a handful of times. No antigen is known for it. A process of 5'RACE template switching, which added a universal primer site and UMIs, was used to make TCR cDNA. TCRdb processed the 5' RACE reads anew with MiXCR; each CDR3 protein has one entry. The profile shows around 320,000 distinct CDR3 sequences, around 10% of them singletons. This sample is part of a study of T cells after yellow fever vaccination. Study summary: Fractions containing few cells were prepared with SMART-Seq v4 Ultra Low Input. Study-wide points: Subsequent booster samples again held most clones from primary vaccination (less than 98% CD4, about 85% CD8).

The sequence was collected from a man aged 18 to 29 who received the YFV17D yellow fever vaccine. The starting material was CD4+ T cells sorted from PBMCs, obtained 5 days after the yellow fever booster vaccination.

The CDR3 here is CASSQAGENQPQHF. The DNA for the CDR3 is TGCGCCAGCAGCCAAGCGGGTGAGAATCAGCCCCAGCATTTT. The V and J genes are TRBV4-1 and TRBJ1-5, with unresolved D. CDR3 length: 14 residues. Trimming left V 1 base short and J 4 bases short, with 8 bases between. In germline, CDR1 is MGHRA, CDR2 YSYEKL.